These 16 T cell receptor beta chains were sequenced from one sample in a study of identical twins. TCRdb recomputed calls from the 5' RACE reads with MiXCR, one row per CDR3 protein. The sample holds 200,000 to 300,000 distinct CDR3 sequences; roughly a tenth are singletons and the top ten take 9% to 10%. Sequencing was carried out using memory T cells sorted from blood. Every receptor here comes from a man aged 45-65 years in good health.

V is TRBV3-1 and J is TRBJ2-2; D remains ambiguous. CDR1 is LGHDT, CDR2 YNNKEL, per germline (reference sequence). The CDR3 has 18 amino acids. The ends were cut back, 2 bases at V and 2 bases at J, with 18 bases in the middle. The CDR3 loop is CASSQRTFAVSNTGELFF. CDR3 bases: TGTGCCAGCAGCCAAAGGACCTTTGCGGTTTCAAACACCGGGGAGCTGTTTTTT.

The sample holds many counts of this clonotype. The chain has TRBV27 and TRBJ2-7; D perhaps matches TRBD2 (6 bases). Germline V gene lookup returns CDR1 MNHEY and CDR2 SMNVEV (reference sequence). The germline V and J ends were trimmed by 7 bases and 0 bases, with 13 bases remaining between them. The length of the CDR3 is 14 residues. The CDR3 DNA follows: TGTGCCAGCAAGGGAGCGGGTAGCTCCTACGAGCAGTACTTC. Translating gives CASKGAGSSYEQYF.

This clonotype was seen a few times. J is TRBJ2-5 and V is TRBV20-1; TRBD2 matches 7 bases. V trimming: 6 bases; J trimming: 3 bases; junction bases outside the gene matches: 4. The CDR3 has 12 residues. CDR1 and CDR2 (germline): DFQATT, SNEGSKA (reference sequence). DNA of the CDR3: TGCAGTGCCCCGGGACTAAAAGAGACCCAGTACTTC. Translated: CSAPGLKETQYF.

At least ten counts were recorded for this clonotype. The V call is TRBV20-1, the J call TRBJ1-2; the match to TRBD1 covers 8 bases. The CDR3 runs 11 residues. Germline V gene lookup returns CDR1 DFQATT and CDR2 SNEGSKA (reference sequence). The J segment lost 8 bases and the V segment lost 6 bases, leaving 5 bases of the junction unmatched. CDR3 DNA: TGCAGTGCCTTCGACAGGGGAGGCTACACCTTC. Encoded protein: CSAFDRGGYTF.

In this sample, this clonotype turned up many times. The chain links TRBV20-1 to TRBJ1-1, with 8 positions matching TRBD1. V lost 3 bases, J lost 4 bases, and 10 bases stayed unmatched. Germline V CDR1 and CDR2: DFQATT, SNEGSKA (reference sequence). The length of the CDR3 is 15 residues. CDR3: CSARNQGALGTEAFF. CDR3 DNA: TGCAGTGCTAGGAACCAGGGGGCGTTGGGCACTGAAGCTTTCTTT.

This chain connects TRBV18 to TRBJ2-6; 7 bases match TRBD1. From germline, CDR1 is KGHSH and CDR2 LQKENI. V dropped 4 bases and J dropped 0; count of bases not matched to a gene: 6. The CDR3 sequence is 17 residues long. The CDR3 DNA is TGTGCCAGCTCACGACAGGGAAGCCTCTCTGGGGCCAACGTCCTGACTTTC. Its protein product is CASSRQGSLSGANVLTF. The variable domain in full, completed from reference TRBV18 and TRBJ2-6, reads NAGVMQNPRHLVRRRGQEARLRCSPMKGHSHVYWYRQLPEEGLKFMVYLQKENIIDESGMPKERFSAEFPKEGPSILRIQQVVRGDSAAYFCASSRQGSLSGANVLTFGAGSRLTVL.

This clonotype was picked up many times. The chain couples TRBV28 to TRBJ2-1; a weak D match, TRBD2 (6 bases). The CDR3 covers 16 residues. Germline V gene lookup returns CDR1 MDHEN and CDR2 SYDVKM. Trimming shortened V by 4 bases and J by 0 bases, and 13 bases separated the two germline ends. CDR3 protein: CASSSSLAASYNEQFF. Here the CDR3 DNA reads TGTGCCAGCAGTTCCTCATTAGCGGCCTCCTACAATGAGCAGTTCTTC.

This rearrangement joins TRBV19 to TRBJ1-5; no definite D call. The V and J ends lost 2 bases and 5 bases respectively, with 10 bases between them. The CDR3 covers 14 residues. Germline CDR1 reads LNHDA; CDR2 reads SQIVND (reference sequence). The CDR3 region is CASSIFSGDQPQHF. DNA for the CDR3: TGTGCCAGTAGTATATTTTCTGGGGATCAGCCCCAGCATTTT.

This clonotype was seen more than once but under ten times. CDR3 in DNA: TGTGCCAGCAGCCTGGGTCCCTTGGGCACTGAAGCTTTCTTT. Amino acid sequence: CASSLGPLGTEAFF. The chain is built from TRBV5-4 and TRBJ1-1; D not resolved. The V gene lost 4 bases and the J gene lost 4 bases, with 14 bases spanning the gap. The CDR3 loop spans 14 amino acids. Per the germline V gene, CDR1 is SGHNT and CDR2 is YYREEE (reference sequence).

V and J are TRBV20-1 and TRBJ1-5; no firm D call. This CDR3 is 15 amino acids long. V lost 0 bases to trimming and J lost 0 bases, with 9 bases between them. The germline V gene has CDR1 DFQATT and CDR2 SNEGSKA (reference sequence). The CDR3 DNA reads TGCAGTGCTAGAGATCTCGAGTATAGCAATCAGCCCCAGCATTTT. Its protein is CSARDLEYSNQPQHF.

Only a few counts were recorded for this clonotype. CDR3 nucleotides: TGCAGTCTACAACATAATAGCGGGAGGGCCGGCTACGAGCAGTACTTC. Encoded protein: CSLQHNSGRAGYEQYF. The chain couples TRBV20-1 to TRBJ2-7; 11 positions agree with TRBD2. The CDR3 sequence is 16 residues long. V was pared by 8 bases and J by 3 bases, with 15 bases of the junction left unmatched. Germline CDR1 reads DFQATT; CDR2 reads SNEGSKA (reference sequence).

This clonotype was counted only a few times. Written as DNA, the CDR3 is TGCGCCAGCAGTGCATATTCCTCAGGGGAAAGATCTGGGGCCAACGTCCTGACTTTC. It yields the protein CASSAYSSGERSGANVLTF. This sequence joins TRBV10-2 and TRBJ2-6, with D possibly TRBD1 on 6 matching bases. The CDR3 totals 19 residues. Germline CDR1 and CDR2: WSHSY and SAAADI. Trimming pared 4 bases from V and 1 base from J, leaving 20 bases between.

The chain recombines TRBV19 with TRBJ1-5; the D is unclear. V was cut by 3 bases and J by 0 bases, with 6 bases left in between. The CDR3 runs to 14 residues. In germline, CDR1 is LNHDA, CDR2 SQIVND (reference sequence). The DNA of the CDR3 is TGTGCCAGTAGTATTTGGGGTAGCAATCAGCCCCAGCATTTT. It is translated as CASSIWGSNQPQHF.

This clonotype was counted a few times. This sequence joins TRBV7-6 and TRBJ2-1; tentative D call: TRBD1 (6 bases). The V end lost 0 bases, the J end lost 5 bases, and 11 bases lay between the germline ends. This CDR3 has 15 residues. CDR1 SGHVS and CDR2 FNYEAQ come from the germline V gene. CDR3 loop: CASSLAGTRHNEQFF. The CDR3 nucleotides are TGTGCCAGCAGCTTAGCCGGGACAAGGCACAATGAGCAGTTCTTC.

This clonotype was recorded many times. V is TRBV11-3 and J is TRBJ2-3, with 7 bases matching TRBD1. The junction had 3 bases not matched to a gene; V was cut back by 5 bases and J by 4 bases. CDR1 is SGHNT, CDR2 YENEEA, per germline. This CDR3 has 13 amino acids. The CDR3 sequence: CASSPDRADTQYF. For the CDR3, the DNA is TGTGCCAGCAGCCCCGACAGGGCAGATACGCAGTATTTT.

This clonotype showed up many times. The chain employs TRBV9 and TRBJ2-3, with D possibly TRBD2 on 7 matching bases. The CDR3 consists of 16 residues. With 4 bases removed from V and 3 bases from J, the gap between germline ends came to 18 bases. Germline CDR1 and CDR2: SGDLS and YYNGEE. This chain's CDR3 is CASSPTGGLETDTQYF. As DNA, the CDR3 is TGTGCCAGCAGCCCTACCGGGGGGCTGGAAACAGATACGCAGTATTTT.